Shown below are 2 T cell receptor beta chains from a single sample sequenced in a study of radiotherapy plus CTLA-4 blockade in lung cancer. Sequencing was performed with immunoSEQ multiplex PCR; in TCRdb, only in-frame clones are kept and a portion is missing. This sample yields 53,000 or so clones, of which more than 70% are seen a single time; about 7.2% belongs to the top ten. Sequences were derived from peripheral blood, sampled from a patient treated with radiotherapy plus ipilimumab. These receptors all come from a human donor with non-small cell lung cancer whose response to radiotherapy plus ipilimumab could not be evaluated.

The chain recombines TRBV11-2 with TRBJ2-5; 12 nucleotides agree with TRBD2. The trim removed 1 base at V and 6 bases at J, leaving 9 bases unmatched. Germline V CDR1 and CDR2: SGHAT, FQNNGV. This CDR3 contains 17 residues. CDR3 sequence: CASSLGGQTSGGKTQYF. CDR3 DNA: TGTGCCAGCAGCTTAGGAGGCCAGACTAGCGGGGGAAAGACCCAGTACTTC.

The DNA for the CDR3 is TGTGCCAGCAGGTCCGGGACAGCTCTTACAGATACGCAGTATTTT. Encoded protein: CASRSGTALTDTQYF. The V and J genes are TRBV27 and TRBJ2-3; TRBD1 matches at 7 bases. From germline, CDR1 is MNHEY and CDR2 SMNVEV (reference sequence). The CDR3 covers 15 residues. Unmatched junction bases numbered 9, after V lost 6 bases and J lost 3 bases.